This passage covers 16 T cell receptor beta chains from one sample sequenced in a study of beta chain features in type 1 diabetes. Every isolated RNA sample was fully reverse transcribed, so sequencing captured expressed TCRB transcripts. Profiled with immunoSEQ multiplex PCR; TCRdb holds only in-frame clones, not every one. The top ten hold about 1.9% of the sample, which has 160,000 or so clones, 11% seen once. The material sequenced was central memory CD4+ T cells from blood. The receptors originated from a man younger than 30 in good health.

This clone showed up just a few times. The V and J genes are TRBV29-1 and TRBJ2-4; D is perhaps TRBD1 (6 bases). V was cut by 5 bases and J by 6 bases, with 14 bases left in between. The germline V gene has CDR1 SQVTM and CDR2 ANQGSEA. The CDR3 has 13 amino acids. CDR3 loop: CSVKWAGANIQYF. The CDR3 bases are TGCAGCGTTAAGTGGGCAGGGGCAAACATTCAGTACTTC.

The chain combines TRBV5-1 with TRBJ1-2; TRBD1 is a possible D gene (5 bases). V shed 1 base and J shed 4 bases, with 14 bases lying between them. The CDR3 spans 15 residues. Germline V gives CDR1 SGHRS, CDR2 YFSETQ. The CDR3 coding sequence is TGCGCCAGCAGCTTGTCGAAGGGGATCAGCTATGGCTACACCTTC. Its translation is CASSLSKGISYGYTF. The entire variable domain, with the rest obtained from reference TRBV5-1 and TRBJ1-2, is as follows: KAGVTQTPRYLIKTRGQQVTLSCSPISGHRSVSWYQQTPGQGLQFLFEYFSETQRNKGNFPGRFSGRQFSNSRSEMNVSTLELGDSALYLCASSLSKGISYGYTFGSGTRLTVV.

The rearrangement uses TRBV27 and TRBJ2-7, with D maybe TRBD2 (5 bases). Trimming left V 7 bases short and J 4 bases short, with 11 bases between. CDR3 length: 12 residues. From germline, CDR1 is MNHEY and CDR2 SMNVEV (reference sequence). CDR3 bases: TGTGCCAGCAAGATACGGACTTACGAGCAGTACTTC. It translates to CASKIRTYEQYF.

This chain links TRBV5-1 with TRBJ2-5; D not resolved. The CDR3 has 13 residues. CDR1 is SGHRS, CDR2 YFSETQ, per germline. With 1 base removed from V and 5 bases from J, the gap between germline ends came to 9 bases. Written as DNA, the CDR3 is TGCGCCAGCAGCTTGCGCTTAGGGGAGACCCAGTACTTC. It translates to CASSLRLGETQYF.

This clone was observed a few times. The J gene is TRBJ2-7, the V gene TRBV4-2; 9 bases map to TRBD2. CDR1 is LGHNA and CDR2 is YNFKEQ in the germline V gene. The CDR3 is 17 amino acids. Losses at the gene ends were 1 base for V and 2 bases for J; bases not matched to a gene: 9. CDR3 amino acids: CASSQAEGAGGTYEQYF. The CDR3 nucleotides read TGTGCCAGCAGCCAAGCCGAGGGGGCGGGAGGGACCTACGAGCAGTACTTC.

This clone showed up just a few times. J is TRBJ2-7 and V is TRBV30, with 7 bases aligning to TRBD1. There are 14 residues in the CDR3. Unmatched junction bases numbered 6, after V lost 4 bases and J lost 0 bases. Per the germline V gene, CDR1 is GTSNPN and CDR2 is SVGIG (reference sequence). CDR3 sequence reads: CAWKGQLYSYEQYF. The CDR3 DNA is TGTGCCTGGAAGGGACAGTTATACTCCTACGAGCAGTACTTC. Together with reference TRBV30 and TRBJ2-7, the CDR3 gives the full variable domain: SQTIHQWPATLVQPVGSPLSLECTVEGTSNPNLYWYRQAAGRGLQLLFYSVGIGQISSEVPQNLSASRPQDRQFILSSKKLLLSDSGFYLCAWKGQLYSYEQYFGPGTRLTVT.

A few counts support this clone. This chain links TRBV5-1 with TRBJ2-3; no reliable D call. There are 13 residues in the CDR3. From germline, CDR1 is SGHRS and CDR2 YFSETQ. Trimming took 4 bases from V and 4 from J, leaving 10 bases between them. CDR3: CASSAADPDTQYF. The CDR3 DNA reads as TGCGCCAGCAGCGCGGCAGACCCAGATACGCAGTATTTT.

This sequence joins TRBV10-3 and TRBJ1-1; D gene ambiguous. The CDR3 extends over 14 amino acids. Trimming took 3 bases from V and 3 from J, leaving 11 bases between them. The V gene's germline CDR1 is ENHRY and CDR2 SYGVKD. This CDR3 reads CAISERSGDTEAFF. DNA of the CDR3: TGTGCCATCAGTGAACGGAGTGGGGACACTGAAGCTTTCTTT.

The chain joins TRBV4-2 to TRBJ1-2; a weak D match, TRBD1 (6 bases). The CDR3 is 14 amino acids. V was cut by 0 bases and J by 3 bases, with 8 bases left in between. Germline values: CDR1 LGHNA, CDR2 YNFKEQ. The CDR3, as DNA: TGTGCCAGCAGCCAAGAAGCAGGGGACTATGGCTACACCTTC. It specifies CASSQEAGDYGYTF.

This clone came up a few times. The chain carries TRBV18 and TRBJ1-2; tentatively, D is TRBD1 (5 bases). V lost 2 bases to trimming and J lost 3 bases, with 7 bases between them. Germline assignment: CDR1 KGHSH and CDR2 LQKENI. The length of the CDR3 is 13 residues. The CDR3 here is CASSPSTDYGYTF. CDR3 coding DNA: TGTGCCAGCTCACCATCGACAGACTATGGCTACACCTTC.

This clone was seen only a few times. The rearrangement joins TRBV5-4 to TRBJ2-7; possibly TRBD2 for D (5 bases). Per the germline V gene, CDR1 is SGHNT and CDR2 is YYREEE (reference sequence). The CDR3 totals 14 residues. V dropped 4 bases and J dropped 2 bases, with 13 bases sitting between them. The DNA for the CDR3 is TGTGCCAGCAGCGTAGGAGGACGAACCTACGAGCAGTACTTC. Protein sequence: CASSVGGRTYEQYF.

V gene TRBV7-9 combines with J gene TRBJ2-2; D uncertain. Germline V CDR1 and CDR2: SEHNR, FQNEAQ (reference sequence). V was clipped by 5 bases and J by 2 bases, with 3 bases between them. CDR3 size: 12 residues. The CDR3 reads CASSLNTGELFF. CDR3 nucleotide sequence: TGTGCCAGCAGCCTCAACACCGGGGAGCTGTTTTTT. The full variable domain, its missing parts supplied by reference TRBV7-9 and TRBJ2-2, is DTGVSQNPRHKITKRGQNVTFRCDPISEHNRLYWYRQTLGQGPEFLTYFQNEAQLEKSRLLSDRFSAERPKGSFSTLEIQRTEQGDSAMYLCASSLNTGELFFGEGSRLTVL.

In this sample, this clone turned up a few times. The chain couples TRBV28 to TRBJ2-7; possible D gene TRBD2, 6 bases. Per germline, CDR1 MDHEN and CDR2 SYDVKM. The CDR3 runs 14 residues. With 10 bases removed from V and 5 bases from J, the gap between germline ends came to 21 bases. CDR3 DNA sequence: TGTGCCACCCTTCAAGGGGACTCTACGCACGAGCAGTACTTC. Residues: CATLQGDSTHEQYF.

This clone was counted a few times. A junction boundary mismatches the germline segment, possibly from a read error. CDR3 nucleotide sequence: TGTGCTAGCAGCCCCCAAACAGGGGGGAGCCACGAGCAGTACTTC. Its translation is CASSPQTGGSHEQYF. The chain carries TRBV7-7 and TRBJ2-7, with 8 bases lining up with TRBD1. The CDR3 sequence is 15 residues long. Germline V CDR1 and CDR2: SSHAT, FNYEAQ (reference sequence).

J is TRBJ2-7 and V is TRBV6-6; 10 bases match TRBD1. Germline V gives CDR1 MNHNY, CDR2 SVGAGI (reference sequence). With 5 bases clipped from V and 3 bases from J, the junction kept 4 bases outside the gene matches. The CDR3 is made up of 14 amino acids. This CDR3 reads CASSRDRGGYEQYF. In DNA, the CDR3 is TGTGCCAGCAGTAGGGACAGGGGAGGCTACGAGCAGTACTTC.

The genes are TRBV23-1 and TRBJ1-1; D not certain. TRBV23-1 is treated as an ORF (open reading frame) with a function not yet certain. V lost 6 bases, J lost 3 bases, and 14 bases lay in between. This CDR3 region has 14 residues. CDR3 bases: TGCGCCAGCAGCCGTCCCAAAAGGGACACTGAAGCTTTCTTT. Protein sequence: CASSRPKRDTEAFF.